This TCR beta chain appears in the sequencing data of a study of T cell responses to AZD1222 COVID-19 vaccine. Study details: Investigators merged groups given second doses at roughly 4 or roughly 12 weeks.

A remark on this clone: The antigen is not known.

The table came from immunoSEQ multiplex PCR; TCRdb's copy has only in-frame clones and leaves some out. The sample lists over 95,000 clones, 70% to 90% occurring once. Points from the study as a whole: The study found Spike-specific TCR breadth and depth rose after two AZD1222 doses. Only a handful of people who got AZD1222 tested seropositive at baseline. Mapped onto spike, vaccine-associated CD4 TCRs spanned it and were dominant at 160-218 and 743-854.

The sequence derives from an adult in good health. Sequenced material: peripheral blood, taken on day 0 of AZD1222 vaccination.

The CDR3 region is CASSLSLSRVETQYF. The CDR3 DNA reads TGTGCCAGCAGCTTGAGCCTCTCGAGGGTAGAGACCCAGTACTTC. The J gene is TRBJ2-5, the V gene TRBV5-8; tentatively, D is TRBD2 (5 bases). Germline CDR1 reads SGHTS; CDR2 reads YDEGEE. V lost 1 base, J lost 4 bases, and 14 bases lay in between. The CDR3 extends over 15 amino acids.